This T cell receptor beta chain appears in the sequencing data of a study of T cell repertoires in aging, cancer and after chemotherapy. As for the study in general: Donors were grouped into six age bands spanning 30 or younger through 70 or older.

A mixed TRB-A/B primer pool amplified rearranged TRB by multiplex touch-down PCR. Using its own MiXCR run on the multiplex PCR reads, TCRdb lists one record per CDR3 protein. The profile shows around 13,000 distinct CDR3 sequences, about 20% of them singletons. Turning to this clonotype: Its antigen is unknown.

Study-level points and caveats: Across the chemotherapy interval, each cancer cohort showed higher median generation probability, suggesting thymic rebound.

The germline gives CDR1 SGHTA, CDR2 FQGNSA. Trimming cost V 1 base and J 3 bases, with 17 bases left between them. This CDR3 has 17 residues. Amplification of TCR beta used genomic DNA extracted from peripheral blood. The source material was blood. The chain joins TRBV7-2 to TRBJ2-3; D is perhaps TRBD2 (6 bases). This TCR was sampled from a human donor in good health. In nucleotides, the CDR3 is TGTGCCAGCAGCTTAGACCCGCCCCCCGGGAGTACAGATACGCAGTATTTT. Amino acid sequence: CASSLDPPPGSTDTQYF. Based on the CDR3 plus reference TRBV7-2 and TRBJ2-3, the full variable domain is GAGVSQSPSNKVTEKGKDVELRCDPISGHTALYWYRQSLGQGLEFLIYFQGNSAPDKSGLPSDRFSAERTGGSVSTLTIQRTQQEDSAVYLCASSLDPPPGSTDTQYFGPGTRLTVL.